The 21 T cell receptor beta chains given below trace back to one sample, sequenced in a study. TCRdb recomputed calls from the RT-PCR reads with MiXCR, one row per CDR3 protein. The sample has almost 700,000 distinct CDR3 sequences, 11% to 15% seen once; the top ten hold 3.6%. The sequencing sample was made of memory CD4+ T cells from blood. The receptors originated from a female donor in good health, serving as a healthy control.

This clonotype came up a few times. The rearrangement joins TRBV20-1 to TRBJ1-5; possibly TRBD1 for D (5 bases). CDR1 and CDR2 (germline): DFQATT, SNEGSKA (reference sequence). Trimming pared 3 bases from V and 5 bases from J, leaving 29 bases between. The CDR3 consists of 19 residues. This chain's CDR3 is CSASDWGGQGLSQYQPQHF. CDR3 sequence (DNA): TGCAGTGCTAGTGATTGGGGGGGTCAGGGTCTATCGCAATATCAGCCCCAGCATTTT.

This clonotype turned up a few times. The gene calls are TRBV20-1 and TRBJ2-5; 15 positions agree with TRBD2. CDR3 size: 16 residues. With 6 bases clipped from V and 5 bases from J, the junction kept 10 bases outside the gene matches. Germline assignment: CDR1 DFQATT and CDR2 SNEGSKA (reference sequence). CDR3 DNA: TGCAGTGCAAGCGGGACTAGCGGGAGGACCGGGGAGACCCAGTACTTC. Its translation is CSASGTSGRTGETQYF.

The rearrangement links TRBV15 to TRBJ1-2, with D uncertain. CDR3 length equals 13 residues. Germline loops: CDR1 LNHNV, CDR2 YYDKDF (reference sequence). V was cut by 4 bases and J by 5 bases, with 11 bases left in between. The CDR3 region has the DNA TGTGCCACCAGCAAAGATGTTAATTATGGCTACACCTTC. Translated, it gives CATSKDVNYGYTF.

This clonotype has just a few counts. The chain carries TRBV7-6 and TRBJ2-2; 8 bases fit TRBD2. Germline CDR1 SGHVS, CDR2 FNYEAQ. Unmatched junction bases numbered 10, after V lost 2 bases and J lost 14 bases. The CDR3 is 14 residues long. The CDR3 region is CASSLMAGGNVLFF. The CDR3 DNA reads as TGTGCCAGCAGCTTAATGGCGGGGGGCAATGTCCTGTTTTTT.

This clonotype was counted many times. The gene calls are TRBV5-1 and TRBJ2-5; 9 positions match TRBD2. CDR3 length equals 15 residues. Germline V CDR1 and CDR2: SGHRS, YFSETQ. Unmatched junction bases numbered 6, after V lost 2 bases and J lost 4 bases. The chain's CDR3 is CASSFSGRGGETQYF. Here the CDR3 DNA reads TGCGCCAGCAGCTTTAGCGGGAGAGGTGGAGAGACCCAGTACTTC.

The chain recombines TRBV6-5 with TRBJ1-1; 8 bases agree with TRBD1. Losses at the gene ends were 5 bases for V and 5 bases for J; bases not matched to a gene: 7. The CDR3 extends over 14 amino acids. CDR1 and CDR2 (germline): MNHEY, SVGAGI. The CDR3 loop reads CASSGGQGATEAFF. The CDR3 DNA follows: TGTGCCAGCAGTGGGGGGCAGGGGGCTACTGAAGCTTTCTTT.

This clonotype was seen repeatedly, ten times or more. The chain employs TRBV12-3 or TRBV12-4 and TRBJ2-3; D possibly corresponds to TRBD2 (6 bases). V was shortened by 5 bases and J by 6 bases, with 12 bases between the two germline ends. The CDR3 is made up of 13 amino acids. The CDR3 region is CASSETSIDTQYF. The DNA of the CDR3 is TGTGCCAGCAGTGAGACTAGTATCGATACGCAGTATTTT.

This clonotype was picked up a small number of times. CDR3 DNA: TGCAGTGCCAAGAGGGAGGGCGCAGGGGGCAAGGTCCTCCAAGAGACCCAGTACTTC. Translation gives CSAKREGAGGKVLQETQYF. V and J are TRBV20-1 and TRBJ2-5, with TRBD1 as a possible D gene (8 bases). V dropped 6 bases and J dropped 1 base, with 30 bases sitting between them. The CDR3 length is 19 residues. Germline CDR1 is DFQATT and CDR2 is SNEGSKA (reference sequence).

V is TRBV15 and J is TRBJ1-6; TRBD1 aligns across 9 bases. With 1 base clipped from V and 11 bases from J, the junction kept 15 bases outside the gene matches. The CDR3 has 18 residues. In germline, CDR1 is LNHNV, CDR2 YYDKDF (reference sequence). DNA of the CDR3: TGTGCCACCAGCAGAGTATTTGACGGGGGACAGGGAGGAGCACCCCTCCACTTT. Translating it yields CATSRVFDGGQGGAPLHF.

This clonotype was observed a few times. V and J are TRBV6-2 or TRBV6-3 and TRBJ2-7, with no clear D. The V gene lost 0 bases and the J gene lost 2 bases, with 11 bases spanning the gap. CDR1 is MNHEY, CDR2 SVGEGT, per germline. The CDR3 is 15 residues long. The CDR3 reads CASSYSRRSTYEQYF. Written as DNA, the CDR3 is TGTGCCAGCAGTTACTCGAGGCGGTCTACCTACGAGCAGTACTTC.

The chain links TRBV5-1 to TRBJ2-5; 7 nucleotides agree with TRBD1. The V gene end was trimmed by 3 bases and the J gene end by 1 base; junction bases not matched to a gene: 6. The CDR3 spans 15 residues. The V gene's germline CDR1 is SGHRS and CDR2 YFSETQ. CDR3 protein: CASSSTGDPQETQYF. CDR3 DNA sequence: TGCGCCAGCAGCTCAACAGGGGACCCCCAAGAGACCCAGTACTTC.

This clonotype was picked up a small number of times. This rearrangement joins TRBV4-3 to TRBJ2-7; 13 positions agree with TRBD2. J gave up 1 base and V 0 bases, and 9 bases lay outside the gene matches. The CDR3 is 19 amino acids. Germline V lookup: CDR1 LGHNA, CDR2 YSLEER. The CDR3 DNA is TGCGCCAGCAGCCAAGAGGTGGGCGGGGGACTAGCGGGATCCTACGAGCAGTACTTC. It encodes CASSQEVGGGLAGSYEQYF.

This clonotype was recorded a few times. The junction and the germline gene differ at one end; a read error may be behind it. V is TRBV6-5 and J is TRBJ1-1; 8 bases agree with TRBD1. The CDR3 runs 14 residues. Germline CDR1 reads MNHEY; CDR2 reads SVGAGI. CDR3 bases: TGTGCCAGCCGGGACAGGACCATGAACACTGAATCTTTCTTT. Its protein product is CASRDRTMNTESFF.

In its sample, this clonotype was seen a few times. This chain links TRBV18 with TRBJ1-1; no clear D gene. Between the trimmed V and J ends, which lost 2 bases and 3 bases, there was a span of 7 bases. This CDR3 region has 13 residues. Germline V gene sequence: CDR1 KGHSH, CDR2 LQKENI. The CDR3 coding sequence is TGTGCCAGCTCACCATCCAGCTACACTGAAGCTTTCTTT. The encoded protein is CASSPSSYTEAFF. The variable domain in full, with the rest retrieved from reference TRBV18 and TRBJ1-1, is NAGVMQNPRHLVRRRGQEARLRCSPMKGHSHVYWYRQLPEEGLKFMVYLQKENIIDESGMPKERFSAEFPKEGPSILRIQQVVRGDSAAYFCASSPSSYTEAFFGQGTRLTVV.

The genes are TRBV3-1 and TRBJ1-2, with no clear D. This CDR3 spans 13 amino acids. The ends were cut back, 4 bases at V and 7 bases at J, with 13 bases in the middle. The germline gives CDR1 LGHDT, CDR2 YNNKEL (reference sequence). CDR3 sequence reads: CASSPDDLGGYTF. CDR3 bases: TGTGCCAGCAGCCCTGATGACTTGGGTGGCTACACCTTC.

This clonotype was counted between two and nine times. CDR3 in amino acids: CASSLLPGRGAQHF. CDR3 nucleotides: TGTGCCAGCAGCTTACTGCCAGGAAGGGGAGCCCAGCATTTT. V is TRBV7-3 and J is TRBJ1-5; D is possibly TRBD1 (5 bases). CDR3 length equals 14 residues. V lost 2 bases and J 11 bases, leaving 16 bases between the germline ends. Germline loops: CDR1 SGHTA, CDR2 FQGTGA.

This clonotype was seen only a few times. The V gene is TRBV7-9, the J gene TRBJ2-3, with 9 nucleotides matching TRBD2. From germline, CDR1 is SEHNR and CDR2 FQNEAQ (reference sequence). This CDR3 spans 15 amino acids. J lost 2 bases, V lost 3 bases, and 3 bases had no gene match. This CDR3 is CASSFSGSNTDTQYF. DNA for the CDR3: TGTGCCAGCAGCTTTAGCGGGAGTAACACAGATACGCAGTATTTT.

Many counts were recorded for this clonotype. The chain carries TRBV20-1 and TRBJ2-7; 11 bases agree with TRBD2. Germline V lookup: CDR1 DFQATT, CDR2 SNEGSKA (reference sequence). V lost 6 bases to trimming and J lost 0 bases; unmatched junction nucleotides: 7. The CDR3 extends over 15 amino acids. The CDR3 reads CSARWGLAASYEQYF. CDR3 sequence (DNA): TGCAGTGCCCGATGGGGACTAGCGGCCTCCTACGAGCAGTACTTC.

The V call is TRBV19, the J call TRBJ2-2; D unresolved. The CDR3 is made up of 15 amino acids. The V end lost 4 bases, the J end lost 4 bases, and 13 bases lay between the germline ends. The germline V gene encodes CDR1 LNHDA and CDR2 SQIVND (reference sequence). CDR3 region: CASSKFRTGTGELFF. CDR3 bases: TGTGCCAGTAGTAAGTTCCGAACGGGCACCGGGGAGCTGTTTTTT.

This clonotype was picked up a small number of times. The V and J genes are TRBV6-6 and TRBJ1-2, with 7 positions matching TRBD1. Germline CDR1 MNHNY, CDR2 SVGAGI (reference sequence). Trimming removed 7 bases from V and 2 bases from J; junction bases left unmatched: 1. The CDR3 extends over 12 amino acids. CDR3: CASTGQNYGYTF. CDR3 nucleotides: TGTGCCAGCACGGGACAGAACTATGGCTACACCTTC.

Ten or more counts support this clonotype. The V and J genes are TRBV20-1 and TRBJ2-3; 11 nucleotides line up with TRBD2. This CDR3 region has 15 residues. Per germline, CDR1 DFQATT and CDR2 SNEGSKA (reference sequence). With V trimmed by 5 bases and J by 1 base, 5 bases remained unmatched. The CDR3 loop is CSADRLAGRTDTQYF. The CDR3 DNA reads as TGCAGTGCTGATCGACTAGCGGGACGCACAGATACGCAGTATTTT.